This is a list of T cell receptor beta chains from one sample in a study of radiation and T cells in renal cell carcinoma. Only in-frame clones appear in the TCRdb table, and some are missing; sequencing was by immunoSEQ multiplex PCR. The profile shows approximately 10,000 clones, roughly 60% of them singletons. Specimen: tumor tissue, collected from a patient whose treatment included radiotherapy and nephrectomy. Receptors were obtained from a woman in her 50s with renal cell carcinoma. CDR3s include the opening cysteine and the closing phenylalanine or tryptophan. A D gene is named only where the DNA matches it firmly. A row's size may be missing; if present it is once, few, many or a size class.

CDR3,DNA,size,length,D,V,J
CASTRDRTNYGYTF,TGTGCCAGCACTCGGGACAGGACTAACTATGGCTACACCTTC,few,14,TRBD1,TRBV2,TRBJ1-2
CASSLSGLRGAIQYF,TGTGCCAGCAGTTTATCGGGACTTCGGGGGGCCATTCAGTACTTC,few,15,.,TRBV28,TRBJ2-4
CASSPQGLAGEDGQFF,TGTGCCAGCAGCCCCCAGGGACTAGCGGGGGAAGACGGGCAGTTCTTC,.,16,TRBD2,TRBV7-3,TRBJ2-1
CASQSTSGAYEQYF,TGTGCCAGCCAATCGACTAGCGGAGCCTACGAGCAGTACTTC,.,14,TRBD2,TRBV6-1,TRBJ2-7
CASSMGVATNNEQFF,TGTGCCAGTAGTATGGGGGTAGCGACCAACAATGAGCAGTTCTTC,.,15,.,TRBV19,TRBJ2-1
CASSPEQGVTIKRNTGELFF,TGTGCCAGCAGTCCTGAACAGGGTGTTACTATTAAGCGGAACACCGGGGAGCTGTTTTTT,.,20,.,TRBV13,TRBJ2-2
CASSMTGASTEAFF,TGTGCCAGCAGTATGACAGGGGCTTCCACTGAAGCTTTCTTT,.,14,TRBD1,TRBV7-2,TRBJ1-1
CASSDGLAGGYSGTDTQYF,TGCGCCAGCAGTGATGGACTAGCGGGAGGGTACTCTGGGACAGATACGCAGTATTTT,once,19,TRBD2,TRBV10-2,TRBJ2-3
CASSLVGEGEQYF,TGCGCCAGCAGCTTGGTAGGGGAAGGGGAGCAGTACTTC,.,13,.,TRBV5-1,TRBJ2-7
CASSYDETQYF,TGTGCCAGCAGTTACGACGAGACCCAGTACTTC,.,11,.,TRBV6-6,TRBJ2-5
CASSDGSGGSSYNEQFF,TGTGCCAGCAGTGATGGTAGCGGGGGGAGCTCCTACAATGAGCAGTTCTTC,.,17,TRBD2,TRBV6-4,TRBJ2-1
CASSFLYGREQFF,TGTGCCAGCAGCTTCTTGTACGGGCGTGAGCAGTTCTTC,once,13,.,TRBV7-9,TRBJ2-1
CASSLKGYGYTF,TGTGCCAGCAGCTTGAAAGGGTATGGCTACACCTTC,few,12,.,TRBV5-5,TRBJ1-2
CASSRGTSGVPDTQYF,TGCGCCAGCAGCCGAGGGACTAGCGGGGTCCCAGATACGCAGTATTTT,.,16,TRBD2,TRBV5-1,TRBJ2-3
CSVSAGVSTDTQYF,TGCAGCGTTTCTGCTGGGGTTAGCACAGATACGCAGTATTTT,.,14,.,TRBV29-1,TRBJ2-3
CACARGGGTEAFF,TGTGCATGTGCCCGGGGAGGAGGCACTGAAGCTTTCTTT,.,13,.,TRBV7-8,TRBJ1-1
CASSPFGGETQYF,TGCGCCAGCAGCCCGTTTGGGGGAGAGACCCAGTACTTC,.,13,.,TRBV4-3,TRBJ2-5
CASSLDRGRETQYF,TGTGCCAGCAGCTTGGACAGGGGGCGGGAGACCCAGTACTTC,.,14,TRBD1,TRBV5-6,TRBJ2-5
CASSSLAMGGSGEAFF,TGTGCCAGCAGTTCCCTCGCGATGGGGGGTTCGGGTGAAGCTTTCTTT,.,16,.,TRBV6-5,TRBJ1-1
CASSFGTGSNQPQHF,TGTGCCAGCAGCTTTGGGACAGGCTCCAATCAGCCCCAGCATTTT,few,15,TRBD1,TRBV13,TRBJ1-5
CASSFPTGTSGNYEQYF,TGTGCCAGCAGCTTTCCAACCGGGACTAGCGGAAACTACGAGCAGTACTTC,.,17,TRBD2,TRBV7-2,TRBJ2-7
CASSEWDRSSSDEQFF,TGTGCCAGCAGCGAATGGGACAGGTCCTCCTCCGATGAGCAGTTCTTC,.,16,TRBD1,TRBV9,TRBJ2-1
CATSRTGREDEQYF,TGTGCCACCAGCCGGACAGGAAGGGAGGACGAGCAGTACTTC,.,14,.,TRBV15,TRBJ2-7
CASSPDVAGDLSDEQFF,TGTGCCAGTAGTCCTGATGTGGCGGGGGATCTGAGCGATGAGCAGTTCTTC,few,17,TRBD2,TRBV19,TRBJ2-1
CASSLGTGNPGETQYF,TGTGCCAGCAGCTTAGGGACGGGGAATCCGGGAGAGACCCAGTACTTC,medium-sized,16,.,TRBV7-8,TRBJ2-5
CASSPTGVNTGELFF,TGTGCCAGCAGCCCGACAGGGGTGAACACCGGGGAGCTGTTTTTT,.,15,TRBD1,TRBV28,TRBJ2-2
CASSDRQGGSTDTQYF,TGTGCCAGCAGCGATAGACAGGGGGGGAGCACAGATACGCAGTATTTT,.,16,TRBD1,TRBV7-2,TRBJ2-3
CASSPIGQGGSPLHF,TGTGCCAGCTCACCGATCGGACAGGGAGGTTCACCCCTCCACTTT,.,15,TRBD1,TRBV18,TRBJ1-6
CASSLLIAGGTYEQYF,TGTGCCAGCAGTTTATTAATAGCGGGGGGTACCTACGAGCAGTACTTC,.,16,TRBD2,TRBV27,TRBJ2-7
CASRIGGTYEQYF,TGCGCCAGCAGAATAGGGGGCACCTACGAGCAGTACTTC,.,13,TRBD1,TRBV5-1,TRBJ2-7
CASSQEGQGGANVLTF,TGCGCCAGCAGCCAAGAGGGACAGGGTGGGGCCAACGTCCTGACTTTC,.,16,TRBD1,TRBV4-3,TRBJ2-6
CASSGGGEQYF,TGTGCCAGCAGTGGGGGGGGCGAGCAGTACTTC,.,11,TRBD2,TRBV6-5,TRBJ2-7
CASRSAGARVYEQYF,TGTGCCAGCAGATCAGCGGGGGCAAGGGTATACGAGCAGTACTTC,few,15,TRBD2,TRBV5-4,TRBJ2-7
CASTFGVQETQYF,TGTGCCAGCACCTTTGGGGTTCAAGAGACCCAGTACTTC,once,13,.,TRBV11-2,TRBJ2-5
CASSPGDTLYSYEQYF,TGTGCCAGCAGTCCCGGGGACACTTTATACTCCTACGAGCAGTACTTC,.,16,.,TRBV25-1,TRBJ2-7
CASSTSTDTPYEQYF,TGCGCCAGCAGCACCTCGACCGACACCCCCTACGAGCAGTACTTC,few,15,.,TRBV5-1,TRBJ2-7
CASSLSGRGMNTEAFF,TGTGCCAGCAGCTTGTCCGGAAGAGGTATGAACACTGAAGCTTTCTTT,.,16,.,TRBV5-4,TRBJ1-1
CASSSGGRRTDTQYF,TGTGCCAGCAGCTCCGGCGGCCGGCGGACAGATACGCAGTATTTT,.,15,.,TRBV7-2,TRBJ2-3
CASSPTVSDEQYF,TGTGCCAGCTCACCAACCGTCTCGGACGAGCAGTACTTC,few,13,.,TRBV18,TRBJ2-7
CASSGTSGSYNEQFF,TGTGCCAGCAGTGGGACTAGCGGGTCCTACAATGAGCAGTTCTTC,.,15,TRBD2,TRBV6-4,TRBJ2-1
CASRAGSEAFF,TGTGCCAGCAGGGCAGGGTCTGAAGCTTTCTTT,few,11,.,TRBV28,TRBJ1-1
CASSLAGGDYNEQFF,TGTGCCAGCAGCTTAGCCGGAGGAGACTACAATGAGCAGTTCTTC,.,15,.,TRBV7-2,TRBJ2-1
CASSEGTGGGETQYF,TGTGCCAGCAGTGAGGGGACAGGGGGCGGAGAGACCCAGTACTTC,few,15,TRBD1,TRBV6-4,TRBJ2-5
CASRGIEETQYF,TGCGCCAGCAGGGGGATAGAAGAGACCCAGTACTTC,.,12,.,TRBV10-1,TRBJ2-5
CASSPPGPNSEQYF,TGTGCCAGCAGTCCCCCGGGACCGAACTCGGAGCAGTACTTC,medium-sized,14,.,TRBV7-9,TRBJ2-7
CASSQELGNNQPQHF,TGCGCCAGCAGCCAAGAATTGGGAAACAATCAGCCCCAGCATTTT,.,15,.,TRBV4-3,TRBJ1-5
CASSLEGRGSGIQYF,TGTGCCAGCAGCTTGGAGGGCAGGGGATCAGGCATTCAGTACTTC,.,15,.,TRBV5-6,TRBJ2-4
CASSFLVTGGQTEAFF,TGTGCCAGCAGCTTCTTAGTGACAGGGGGACAGACTGAAGCTTTCTTT,.,16,TRBD1,TRBV5-6,TRBJ1-1
CASSLDTPRGYTF,TGTGCCAGCAGCTTAGATACCCCTCGCGGCTACACCTTC,.,13,.,TRBV11-3,TRBJ1-2
CASSFWTSGSVAKNIQYF,TGTGCCAGCAGTTTTTGGACTAGCGGGTCCGTAGCCAAAAACATTCAGTACTTC,.,18,TRBD2,TRBV28,TRBJ2-4
CASSTRRDRGQPQHF,TGTGCCAGCAGCACCCGAAGGGACAGGGGGCAGCCCCAGCATTTT,.,15,TRBD1,TRBV28,TRBJ1-5
CASRGTKTYEQYF,TGTGCCAGCAGGGGGACAAAGACCTACGAGCAGTACTTC,.,13,.,TRBV27,TRBJ2-7